The clone carrying this T cell receptor beta chain was counted between two and nine times. This sample stems from a study of cytomegalovirus exposure and HLA in healthy donors. The CDR3 runs to 13 residues. Per the germline V gene, CDR1 is SGHTA and CDR2 is FQGNSA. Trimming removed 5 bases at V and 12 bases at J, with 17 bases between. In the PCR, 60 Vbeta and 13 Jbeta primers were used. Repertoires were generated with immunoSEQ multiplex PCR, while TCRdb's copy carries only in-frame clones and drops some. This sample has 100,000 to 120,000 clones; approximately 86% occur once, and the top ten carry 1.5% to 2%.

Sequences were obtained from PBMCs. The clonotype originates from a man aged 35-49 years in good health and CMV-seronegative. This rearrangement joins TRBV7-2 to TRBJ2-1, with a tentative D call TRBD1 (6 bases). The DNA of the CDR3 is TGTGCCAGCAGCCCTAACAGCGAAGGGGGGCAGTTCTTC. The encoded protein is CASSPNSEGGQFF. The whole variable domain, remainder taken from reference TRBV7-2 and TRBJ2-1, is GAGVSQSPSNKVTEKGKDVELRCDPISGHTALYWYRQSLGQGLEFLIYFQGNSAPDKSGLPSDRFSAERTGGSVSTLTIQRTQQEDSAVYLCASSPNSEGGQFFGPGTRLTVL.